This T cell receptor beta chain was sequenced during a study of quantifying T cell responses using KT2 cells. About the research overall: Reverse transcription used primers in the TCR alpha and beta constant regions.

The cDNA 3' end received a ligated oligonucleotide with a UMI. The first PCR ran roughly 4 cycles with an equimolar RC1.1 and RC1.2 beta primer mix. TCR alpha and beta chains were handled separately starting at the second PCR. MiXCR, applied by TCRdb to the UMI-ligation and nested PCR reads, yields one record per CDR3 protein. Of about 33,000 distinct CDR3 sequences listed, about a tenth are singletons. Germline assignment: CDR1 GTSNPN and CDR2 SVGIG (reference sequence). V was clipped by 2 bases and J by 3 bases, with 10 bases between them. The CDR3 spans 13 residues. KT2 cells were mixed with fixed PBMC numbers at varying ratios.

The TCR was taken from a human donor. Sequenced: PBMCs spiked with cells of the T cell clone KT2. The rearrangement links TRBV30 to TRBJ1-1, with a weak D call TRBD1 (5 bases). In DNA, the CDR3 is TGTGCCTGGAGTCTGGGGGGGGACACTGAAGCTTTCTTT. Residues: CAWSLGGDTEAFF.